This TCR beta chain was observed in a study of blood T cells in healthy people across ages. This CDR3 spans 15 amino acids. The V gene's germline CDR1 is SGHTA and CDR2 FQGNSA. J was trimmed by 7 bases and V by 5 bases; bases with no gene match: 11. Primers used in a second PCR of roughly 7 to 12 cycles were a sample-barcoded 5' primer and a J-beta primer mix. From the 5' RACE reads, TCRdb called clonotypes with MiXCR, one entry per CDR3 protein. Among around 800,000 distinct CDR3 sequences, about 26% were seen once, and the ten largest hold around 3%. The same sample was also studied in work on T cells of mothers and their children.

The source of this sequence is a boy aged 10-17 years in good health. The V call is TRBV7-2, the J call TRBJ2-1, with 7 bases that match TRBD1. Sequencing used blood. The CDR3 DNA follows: TGTGCCAGCAGCCTACAGACAGGGCTTAGGAATGAGCAGTTCTTC. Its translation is CASSLQTGLRNEQFF. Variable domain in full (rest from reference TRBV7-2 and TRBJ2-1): GAGVSQSPSNKVTEKGKDVELRCDPISGHTALYWYRQSLGQGLEFLIYFQGNSAPDKSGLPSDRFSAERTGGSVSTLTIQRTQQEDSAVYLCASSLQTGLRNEQFFGPGTRLTVL.